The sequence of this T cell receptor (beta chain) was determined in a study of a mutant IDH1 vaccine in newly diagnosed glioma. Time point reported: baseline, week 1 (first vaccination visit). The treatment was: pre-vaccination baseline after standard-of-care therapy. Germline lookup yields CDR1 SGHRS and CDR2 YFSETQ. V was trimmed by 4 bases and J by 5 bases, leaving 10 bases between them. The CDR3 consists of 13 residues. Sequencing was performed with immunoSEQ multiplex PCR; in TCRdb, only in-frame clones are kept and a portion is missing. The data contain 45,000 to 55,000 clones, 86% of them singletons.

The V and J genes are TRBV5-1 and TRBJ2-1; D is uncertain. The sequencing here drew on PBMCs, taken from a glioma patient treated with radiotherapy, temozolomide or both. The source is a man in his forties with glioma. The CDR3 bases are TGCGCCAGCAGCCTCCGGATCGACAATGAGCAGTTCTTC. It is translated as CASSLRIDNEQFF.